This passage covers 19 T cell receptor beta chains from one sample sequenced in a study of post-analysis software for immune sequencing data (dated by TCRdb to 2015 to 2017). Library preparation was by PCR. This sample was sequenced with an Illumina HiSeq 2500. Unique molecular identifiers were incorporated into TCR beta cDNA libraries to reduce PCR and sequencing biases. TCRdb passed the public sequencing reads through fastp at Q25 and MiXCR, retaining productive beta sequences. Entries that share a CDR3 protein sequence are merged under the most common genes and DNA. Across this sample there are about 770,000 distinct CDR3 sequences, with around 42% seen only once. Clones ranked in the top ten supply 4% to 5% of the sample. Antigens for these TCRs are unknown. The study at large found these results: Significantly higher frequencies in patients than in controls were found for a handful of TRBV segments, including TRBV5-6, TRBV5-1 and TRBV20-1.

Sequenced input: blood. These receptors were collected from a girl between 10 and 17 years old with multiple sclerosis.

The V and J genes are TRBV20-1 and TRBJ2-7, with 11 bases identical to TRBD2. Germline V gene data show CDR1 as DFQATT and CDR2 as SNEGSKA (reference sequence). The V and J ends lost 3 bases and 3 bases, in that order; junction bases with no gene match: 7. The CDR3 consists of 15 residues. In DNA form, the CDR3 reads TGCAGTGCTAGCTCCACGGGACTAGCGGACTACGAGCAGTACTTC. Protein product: CSASSTGLADYEQYF.

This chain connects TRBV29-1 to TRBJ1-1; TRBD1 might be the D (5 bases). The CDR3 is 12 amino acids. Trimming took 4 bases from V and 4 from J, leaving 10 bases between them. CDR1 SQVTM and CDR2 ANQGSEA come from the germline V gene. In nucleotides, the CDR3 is TGCAGCGTTGTAGCAGGGCCCACTGAAGCTTTCTTT. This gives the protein CSVVAGPTEAFF. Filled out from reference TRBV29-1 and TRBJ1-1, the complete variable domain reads SAVISQKPSRDICQRGTSLTIQCQVDSQVTMMFWYRQQPGQSLTLIATANQGSEATYESGFVIDKFPISRPNLTFSTLTVSNMSPEDSSIYLCSVVAGPTEAFFGQGTRLTVV.

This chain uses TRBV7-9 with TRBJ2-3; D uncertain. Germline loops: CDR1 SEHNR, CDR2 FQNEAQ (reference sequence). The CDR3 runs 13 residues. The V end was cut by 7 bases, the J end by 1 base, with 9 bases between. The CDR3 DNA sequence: TGTGCCAGCACCGACCTGGGCACAGATACGCAGTATTTT. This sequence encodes CASTDLGTDTQYF.

The CDR3 DNA reads as TGTGCCAGCAGTGAAAGGGAGTTGCCCGCCCCGTTCTTC. Translated, it gives CASSERELPAPFF. This chain links TRBV2 with TRBJ2-1; the D gene is possibly TRBD2 (5 bases). Per germline, CDR1 SNHLY and CDR2 FYNNEI. The CDR3 is 13 amino acids. The V gene lost 2 bases and the J gene lost 15 bases, with 17 bases spanning the gap.

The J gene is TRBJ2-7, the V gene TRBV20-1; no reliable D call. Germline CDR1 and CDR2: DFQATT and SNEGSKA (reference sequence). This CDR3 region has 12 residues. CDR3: CSPYSDRYEQYF. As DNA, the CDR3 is TGCAGCCCGTACTCAGACCGCTACGAGCAGTACTTC.

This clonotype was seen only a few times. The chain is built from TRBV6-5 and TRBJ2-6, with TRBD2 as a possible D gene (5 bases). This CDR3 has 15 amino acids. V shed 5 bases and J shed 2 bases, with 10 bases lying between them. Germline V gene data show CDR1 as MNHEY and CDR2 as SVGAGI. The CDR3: CASSAGGPGANVLTF. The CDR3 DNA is TGTGCCAGCAGTGCCGGAGGTCCTGGGGCCAACGTCCTGACTTTC.

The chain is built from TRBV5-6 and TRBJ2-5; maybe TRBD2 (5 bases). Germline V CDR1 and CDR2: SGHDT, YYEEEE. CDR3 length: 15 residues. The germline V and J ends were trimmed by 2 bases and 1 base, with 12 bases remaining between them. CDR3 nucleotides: TGTGCCAGCAGCTTTCTTTCGGGGTTCCAAGAGACCCAGTACTTC. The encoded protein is CASSFLSGFQETQYF.

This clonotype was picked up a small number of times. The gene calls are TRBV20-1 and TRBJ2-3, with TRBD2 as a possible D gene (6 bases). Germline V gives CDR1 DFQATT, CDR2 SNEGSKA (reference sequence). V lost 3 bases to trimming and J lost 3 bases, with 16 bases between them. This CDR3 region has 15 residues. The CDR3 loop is CSASGSLWGTDTQYF. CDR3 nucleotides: TGCAGTGCTAGCGGGAGTTTGTGGGGGACAGATACGCAGTATTTT.

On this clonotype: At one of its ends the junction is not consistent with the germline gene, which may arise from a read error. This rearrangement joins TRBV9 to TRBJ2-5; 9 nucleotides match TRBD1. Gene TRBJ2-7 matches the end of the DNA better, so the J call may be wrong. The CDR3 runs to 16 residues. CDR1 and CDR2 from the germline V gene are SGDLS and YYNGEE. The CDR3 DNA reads TGTGCCAGCAGCTCCCACCTGGGGACAGGGTCCTCCGAGCAGTACTTC. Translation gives CASSSHLGTGSSEQYF.

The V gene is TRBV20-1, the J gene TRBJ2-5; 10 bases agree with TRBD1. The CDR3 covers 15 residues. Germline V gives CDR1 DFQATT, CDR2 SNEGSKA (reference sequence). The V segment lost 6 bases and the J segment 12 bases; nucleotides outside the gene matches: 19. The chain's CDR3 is CSAPRGDDRGPRKYF. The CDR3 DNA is TGCAGTGCCCCGAGGGGGGATGACAGGGGGCCGCGAAAGTACTTC.

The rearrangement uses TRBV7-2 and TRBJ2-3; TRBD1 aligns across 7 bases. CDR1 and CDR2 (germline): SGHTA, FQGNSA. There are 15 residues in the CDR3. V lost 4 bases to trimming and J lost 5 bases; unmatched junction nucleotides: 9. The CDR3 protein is CASSSQLNRGDTQYF. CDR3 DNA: TGTGCCAGCAGCTCCCAACTTAACAGGGGAGATACGCAGTATTTT.

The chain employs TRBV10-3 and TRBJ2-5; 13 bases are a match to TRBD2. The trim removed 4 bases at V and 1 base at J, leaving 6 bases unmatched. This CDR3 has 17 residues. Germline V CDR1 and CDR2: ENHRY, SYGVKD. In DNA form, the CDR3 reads TGTGCCATCAGTGGGCCGGGACTAGCGGGGACCCAAGAGACCCAGTACTTC. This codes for CAISGPGLAGTQETQYF.

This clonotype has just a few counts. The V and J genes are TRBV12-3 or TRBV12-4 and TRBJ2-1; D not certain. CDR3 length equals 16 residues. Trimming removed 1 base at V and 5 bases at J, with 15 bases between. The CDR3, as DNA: TGTGCCAGCAGTTTAGGGTCAAATTTAGGGAACAATGAGCAGTTCTTC. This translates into CASSLGSNLGNNEQFF.

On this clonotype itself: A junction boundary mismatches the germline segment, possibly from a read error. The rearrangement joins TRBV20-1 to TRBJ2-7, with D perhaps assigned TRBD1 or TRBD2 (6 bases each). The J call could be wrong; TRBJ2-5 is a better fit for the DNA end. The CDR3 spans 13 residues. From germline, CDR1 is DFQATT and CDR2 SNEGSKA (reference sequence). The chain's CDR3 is CSVRGGRGETQYF. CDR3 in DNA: TGCAGTGTTAGAGGGGGGAGAGGGGAGACCCAGTACTTC.

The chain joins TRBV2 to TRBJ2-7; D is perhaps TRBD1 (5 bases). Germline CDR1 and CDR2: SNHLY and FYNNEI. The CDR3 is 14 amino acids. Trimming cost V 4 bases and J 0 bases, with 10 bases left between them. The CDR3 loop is CASSATESSYEQYF. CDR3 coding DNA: TGTGCCAGCAGTGCGACAGAGAGCTCCTACGAGCAGTACTTC.

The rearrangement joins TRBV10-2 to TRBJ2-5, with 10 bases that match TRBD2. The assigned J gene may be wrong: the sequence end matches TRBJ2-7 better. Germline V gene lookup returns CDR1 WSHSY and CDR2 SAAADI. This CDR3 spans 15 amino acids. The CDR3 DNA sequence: TGCGCCAGCACCTCGACTAGCGGGCTCTCCTACGAGCAGTACTTC. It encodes CASTSTSGLSYEQYF.

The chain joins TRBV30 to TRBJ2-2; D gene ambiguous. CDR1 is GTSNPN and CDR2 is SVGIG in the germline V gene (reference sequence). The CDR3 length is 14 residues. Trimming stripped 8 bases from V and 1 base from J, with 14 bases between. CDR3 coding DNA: TGTGCCCGAAGGAGTAGACAGAACACCGGGGAGCTGTTTTTT. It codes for CARRSRQNTGELFF.

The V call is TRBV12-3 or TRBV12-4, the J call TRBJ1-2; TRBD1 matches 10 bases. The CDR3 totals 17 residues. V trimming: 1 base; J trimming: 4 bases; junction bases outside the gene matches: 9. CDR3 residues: CASSLGAGTGAGYGYTF. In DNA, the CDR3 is TGTGCCAGCAGTTTAGGAGCCGGGACAGGGGCGGGCTATGGCTACACCTTC.

As DNA, the CDR3 is TGTGCCAGCAGTTCGGACGGGACTAGCGGGAGTTCCTACGAGCAGTACTTC. This encodes CASSSDGTSGSSYEQYF. The V call is TRBV12-3 or TRBV12-4, the J call TRBJ2-7; 14 nucleotides agree with TRBD2. This CDR3 contains 17 residues. Trimming cost V 4 bases and J 1 base; bases outside gene matches: 6.